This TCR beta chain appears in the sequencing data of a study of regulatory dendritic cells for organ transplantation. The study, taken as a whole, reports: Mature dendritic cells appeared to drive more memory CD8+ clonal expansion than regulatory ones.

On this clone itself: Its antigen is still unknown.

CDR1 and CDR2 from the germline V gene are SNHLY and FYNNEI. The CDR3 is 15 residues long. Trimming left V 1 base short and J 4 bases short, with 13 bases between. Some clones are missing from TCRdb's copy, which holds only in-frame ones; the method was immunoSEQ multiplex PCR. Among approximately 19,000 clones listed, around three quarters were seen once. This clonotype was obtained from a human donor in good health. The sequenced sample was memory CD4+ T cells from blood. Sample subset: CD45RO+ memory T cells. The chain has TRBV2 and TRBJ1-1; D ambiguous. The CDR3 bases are TGTGCCAGCAGTGAAGGCTTTGGGCGGGGCACTGAAGCTTTCTTT. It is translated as CASSEGFGRGTEAFF.